The clone carrying this T cell receptor beta chain was seen ten or more times. The sample is drawn from a study of Graves' ophthalmopathy and Graves' hyperthyroidism. Germline CDR1 MDHEN, CDR2 SYDVKM. This CDR3 is 16 amino acids long. V lost 3 bases and J lost 3; bases outside the gene matches: 10. Amplifying from RNA transcripts, the study obtained TCR beta CDR3 regions. HTBI primers served in a first-round RT-PCR, which a second-round multiplex PCR followed. Each CDR3 protein gets one entry after TCRdb re-called the multiplex PCR reads with MiXCR. The table includes under 250,000 distinct CDR3 sequences, around 30% detected once.

V is TRBV28 and J is TRBJ1-1; 7 nucleotides match TRBD1. Sequencing was done on a sample of peripheral blood. This TCR came from a man aged 45-65 years with Graves' ophthalmopathy. CDR3 region: CASSFPFEGADTEAFF. Here the CDR3 DNA reads TGTGCCAGCAGTTTCCCCTTTGAGGGGGCGGACACTGAAGCTTTCTTT.